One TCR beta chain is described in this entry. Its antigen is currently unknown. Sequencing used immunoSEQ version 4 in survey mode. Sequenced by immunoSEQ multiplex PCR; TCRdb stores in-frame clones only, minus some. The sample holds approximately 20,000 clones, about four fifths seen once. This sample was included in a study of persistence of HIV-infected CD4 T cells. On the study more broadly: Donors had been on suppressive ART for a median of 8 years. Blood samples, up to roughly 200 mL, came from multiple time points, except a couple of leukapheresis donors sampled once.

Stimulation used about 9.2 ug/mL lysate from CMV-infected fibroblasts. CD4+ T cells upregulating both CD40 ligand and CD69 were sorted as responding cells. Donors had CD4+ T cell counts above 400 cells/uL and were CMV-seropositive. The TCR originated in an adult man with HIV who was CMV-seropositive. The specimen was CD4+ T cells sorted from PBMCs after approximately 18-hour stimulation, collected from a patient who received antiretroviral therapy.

CDR3 region: CASSEDRATEAFF. DNA for the CDR3: TGTGCCAGCAGTGAAGACAGGGCCACTGAAGCTTTCTTT. The genes are TRBV2 and TRBJ1-1, with D tentatively TRBD1 (6 bases). V was shortened by 1 base and J by 4 bases, with 7 bases between the two germline ends. CDR1 and CDR2 (germline): SNHLY, FYNNEI. CDR3 length equals 13 residues.